A selection of T cell receptor beta chains follows, all from one sample in a study of T cells in localized non-small cell lung cancer. Clones were sequenced by immunoSEQ multiplex PCR, and TCRdb holds only the in-frame ones, with some missing. This sample has under 11,000 clones, with about 29% found just once. The starting material was lung tumor tissue, obtained before any cancer treatment. The source of these receptors is a man between 40 and 70 years old with stage I lung adenocarcinoma. Both conserved end residues are part of each CDR3. A D gene is named only where the DNA matches it firmly. Size values are once, few and many counts, or a class for expanded clones, and some rows have none.

cdr3_aa: CASSLDSVILRGAFF
cdr3_nt: TGTGCCAGCAGCTTGGACTCAGTAATCCTTCGTGGAGCTTTCTTT
d_call: .
clone_size: medium-sized
j_call: TRBJ1-1
v_call: TRBV11-3

cdr3_aa: CASSLLRGSRTGTNEKLFF
cdr3_nt: TGTGCCAGCAGCTTGCTGAGGGGAAGTCGGACCGGTACTAATGAAAAACTGTTTTTT
d_call: .
clone_size: few
j_call: TRBJ1-4
v_call: TRBV11-3

cdr3_aa: CASSLTRGYEQYF
cdr3_nt: TGTGCCAGCAGTCTCACTCGGGGCTACGAGCAGTACTTC
d_call: .
clone_size: .
j_call: TRBJ2-7
v_call: TRBV6-8

cdr3_aa: CASSLVGGDFWEQYF
cdr3_nt: TGTGCCAGCAGCTTAGTAGGGGGCGACTTTTGGGAGCAGTACTTC
d_call: TRBD1
clone_size: few
j_call: TRBJ2-7
v_call: TRBV11-3

cdr3_aa: CASSPYSSGDEQFF
cdr3_nt: TGTGCCAGCAGTCCCTACTCGAGTGGGGATGAGCAGTTCTTC
d_call: .
clone_size: .
j_call: TRBJ2-1
v_call: TRBV25-1

cdr3_aa: CASSEAPSGLLGNTIYF
cdr3_nt: TGTGCCAGCAGTGAAGCGCCCTCGGGACTCTTGGGAAACACCATATATTTT
d_call: .
clone_size: many
j_call: TRBJ1-3
v_call: TRBV2

cdr3_aa: CASSPGQGYSPLHF
cdr3_nt: TGTGCCAGCAGCCCCGGACAGGGATATTCACCCCTCCACTTT
d_call: TRBD1
clone_size: few
j_call: TRBJ1-6
v_call: TRBV11-3

cdr3_aa: CASNRGGAMGTQYF
cdr3_nt: TGTGCCAGCAACCGCGGGGGGGCTATGGGTACGCAGTATTTT
d_call: TRBD2
clone_size: .
j_call: TRBJ2-3
v_call: TRBV12-5

cdr3_aa: CASSGGTEYNYGYTF
cdr3_nt: TGTGCCAGCAGCGGAGGGACAGAATATAACTATGGCTACACCTTC
d_call: TRBD1
clone_size: few
j_call: TRBJ1-2
v_call: TRBV9

cdr3_aa: CASSLGQPTDTQYF
cdr3_nt: TGCGCCAGCAGCTTGGGGCAACCCACAGATACGCAGTATTTT
d_call: .
clone_size: few
j_call: TRBJ2-3
v_call: TRBV5-1

cdr3_aa: CSAGGGQNTEAFF
cdr3_nt: TGCAGCGCGGGGGGGGGCCAGAACACTGAAGCTTTCTTT
d_call: .
clone_size: .
j_call: TRBJ1-1
v_call: TRBV29-1

cdr3_aa: CASSARLSGDEYEQYF
cdr3_nt: TGTGCCAGCTCAGCACGTCTATCGGGAGATGAGTACGAGCAGTACTTC
d_call: .
clone_size: .
j_call: TRBJ2-7
v_call: TRBV18

cdr3_aa: CATSSGGRNYGYTF
cdr3_nt: TGTGCCACCAGTTCGGGGGGCAGGAACTATGGCTACACCTTC
d_call: .
clone_size: .
j_call: TRBJ1-2
v_call: TRBV15

cdr3_aa: CASSLGATGANVLTF
cdr3_nt: TGTGCCAGCAGCTTAGGCGCCACTGGGGCCAACGTCCTGACTTTC
d_call: .
clone_size: medium-sized
j_call: TRBJ2-6
v_call: TRBV11-3

cdr3_aa: CASSGGLAGNYEQYF
cdr3_nt: TGTGCCAGCAGTGGTGGACTAGCGGGGAACTACGAGCAGTACTTC
d_call: TRBD2
clone_size: .
j_call: TRBJ2-7
v_call: TRBV6-8

cdr3_aa: CASRQEDSNQPQHF
cdr3_nt: TGTGCTAGTAGACAGGAGGATAGCAATCAGCCCCAGCATTTT
d_call: .
clone_size: .
j_call: TRBJ1-5
v_call: TRBV12-5

cdr3_aa: CAARPDSGLEYF
cdr3_nt: TGTGCCGCCCGCCCCGACAGTGGACTAGAATACTTC
d_call: TRBD2
clone_size: .
j_call: TRBJ2-7
v_call: TRBV30

cdr3_aa: CATNGAGDQPQHF
cdr3_nt: TGTGCCACCAACGGAGCGGGAGATCAGCCCCAGCATTTT
d_call: .
clone_size: few
j_call: TRBJ1-5
v_call: TRBV6-8

cdr3_aa: CASSSRQGSTGELFF
cdr3_nt: TGCGCCAGCAGCTCGAGACAGGGGTCAACCGGGGAGCTGTTTTTT
d_call: TRBD1
clone_size: .
j_call: TRBJ2-2
v_call: TRBV5-1

cdr3_aa: CASSATTGRRETQYF
cdr3_nt: TGTGCCAGCAGCGCAACGACTGGGAGGCGGGAGACCCAGTACTTC
d_call: .
clone_size: .
j_call: TRBJ2-5
v_call: TRBV11-3

cdr3_aa: CASSISAQIEAFF
cdr3_nt: TGTGCCAGTAGTATATCAGCGCAGATTGAAGCTTTCTTT
d_call: .
clone_size: .
j_call: TRBJ1-1
v_call: TRBV19

cdr3_aa: CASSRPPYEQYF
cdr3_nt: TGTGCCAGTAGTCGGCCTCCCTACGAGCAGTACTTC
d_call: .
clone_size: few
j_call: TRBJ2-7
v_call: TRBV19

cdr3_aa: CSDRQTDYGGYGYTF
cdr3_nt: TGCAGCGACAGACAGACCGACTACGGGGGCTATGGCTACACCTTC
d_call: .
clone_size: .
j_call: TRBJ1-2
v_call: TRBV29-1

cdr3_aa: CASSGGRHPYGYTF
cdr3_nt: TGCGCCAGCAGCGGGGGGAGGCACCCCTATGGCTACACCTTC
d_call: .
clone_size: .
j_call: TRBJ1-2
v_call: TRBV10-2

cdr3_aa: CASRVTSGYNEQFF
cdr3_nt: TGTGCCAGCAGAGTGACTAGCGGCTACAATGAGCAGTTCTTC
d_call: TRBD2
clone_size: .
j_call: TRBJ2-1
v_call: TRBV6-8

cdr3_aa: CASSSGQLGAEAFF
cdr3_nt: TGTGCCAGCAGCTCGGGACAGCTTGGGGCTGAAGCTTTCTTT
d_call: TRBD1
clone_size: .
j_call: TRBJ1-1
v_call: TRBV11-3

cdr3_aa: CASSPPRVIGGTNTNTGELFF
cdr3_nt: TGTGCCAGTAGTCCACCGAGGGTGATTGGGGGGACGAACACGAACACCGGGGAGCTGTTTTTT
d_call: .
clone_size: few
j_call: TRBJ2-2
v_call: TRBV19

cdr3_aa: CASSETGRRQPQHF
cdr3_nt: TGCGCCAGCAGTGAGACAGGGAGGAGGCAGCCCCAGCATTTT
d_call: .
clone_size: .
j_call: TRBJ1-5
v_call: TRBV10-2

cdr3_aa: CASSLVGQGIYNEQFF
cdr3_nt: TGTGCCAGCAGCTTAGTGGGACAGGGGATATACAATGAGCAGTTCTTC
d_call: TRBD1
clone_size: few
j_call: TRBJ2-1
v_call: TRBV11-3

cdr3_aa: CASSDQPQTYEQYF
cdr3_nt: TGTGCCAGCAGTGACCAGCCACAAACCTACGAGCAGTACTTC
d_call: .
clone_size: .
j_call: TRBJ2-7
v_call: TRBV9

cdr3_aa: CASSTGLNTEAFF
cdr3_nt: TGTGCCAGTAGTACAGGGTTGAACACTGAAGCTTTCTTT
d_call: .
clone_size: few
j_call: TRBJ1-1
v_call: TRBV19

cdr3_aa: CASRRQGGRNTEAFF
cdr3_nt: TGTGCCAGCAGGCGACAGGGGGGGAGGAACACTGAAGCTTTCTTT
d_call: TRBD1
clone_size: .
j_call: TRBJ1-1
v_call: TRBV11-3

cdr3_aa: CASGLDRGYNTGELFF
cdr3_nt: TGTGCTAGTGGTTTGGACAGGGGATATAACACCGGGGAGCTGTTTTTT
d_call: TRBD1
clone_size: .
j_call: TRBJ2-2
v_call: TRBV12-5